One and the same sample provided the 24 T cell receptor beta chains below, sequenced in a study of T cell responses to AZD1222 COVID-19 vaccine. Generated by immunoSEQ multiplex PCR, the TCRdb table keeps only in-frame clones and is missing some. Of approximately 160,000 clones listed, 85% to 95% are singletons. Sequences were derived from peripheral blood, sampled on day 0 of AZD1222 vaccination. The receptors originated from an adult in good health.

The chain employs TRBV7-2 and TRBJ1-1; 11 bases align to TRBD1. V was pared by 5 bases and J by 3 bases, with 8 bases of the junction left unmatched. The CDR3 loop spans 16 amino acids. Germline V gene data show CDR1 as SGHTA and CDR2 as FQGNSA. The CDR3 spells CASSPAGTGGDTEAFF. In DNA form, the CDR3 reads TGTGCCAGCAGCCCTGCCGGGACAGGGGGTGACACTGAAGCTTTCTTT.

V and J are TRBV11-3 and TRBJ1-1, with a tentative D call TRBD1 (5 bases). This CDR3 contains 12 residues. V was clipped by 3 bases and J by 6 bases, with 8 bases between them. Germline-derived CDR1 and CDR2 are SGHNT and YENEEA. The CDR3 DNA reads as TGTGCCAGCAGCTTGGGGGTGGCTGAAGCTTTCTTT. This sequence encodes CASSLGVAEAFF.

The chain couples TRBV28 to TRBJ2-5; D is ambiguous. Trimming removed 1 base from V and 1 base from J, with 7 bases in between. CDR3 length equals 14 residues. Germline-derived CDR1 and CDR2 are MDHEN and SYDVKM. Here the CDR3 reads CASSLSFSQETQYF. The DNA for the CDR3 is TGTGCCAGCAGTTTATCTTTCAGCCAAGAGACCCAGTACTTC.

The sample holds a few counts of this clone. This chain uses TRBV10-3 with TRBJ1-4; tentatively, D is TRBD1 (6 bases). Trimming removed 0 bases at V and 7 bases at J, with 12 bases between. Germline-derived CDR1 and CDR2 are ENHRY and SYGVKD. The CDR3 is 15 residues long. Written as DNA, the CDR3 is TGTGCCATCAGTGAGTCCGACAGGTCGGGTGAAAAACTGTTTTTT. Residues: CAISESDRSGEKLFF.

The rearrangement joins TRBV29-1 to TRBJ1-1; D may be TRBD1 (5 bases). From germline, CDR1 is SQVTM and CDR2 ANQGSEA. Between the trimmed V and J ends, which lost 7 bases and 3 bases, there was a span of 15 bases. The CDR3 extends over 13 amino acids. CDR3 protein: CSAALDRDTEAFF. In nucleotides, the CDR3 is TGCAGCGCCGCCCTCGACAGAGACACTGAAGCTTTCTTT.

The V gene is TRBV4-2, the J gene TRBJ1-4; 10 positions agree with TRBD1. Germline-derived CDR1 and CDR2 are LGHNA and YNFKEQ. This CDR3 contains 15 residues. V shed 3 bases, J shed 7 bases, and the junction held 5 bases outside the gene matches. CDR3 sequence (DNA): TGTGCCAGCAGCCACTCTGGGACAGGGGCTGAAAAACTGTTTTTT. Its translation: CASSHSGTGAEKLFF.

This clone has just one count. The chain joins TRBV25-1 to TRBJ1-2; D is undetermined. This CDR3 is 13 amino acids long. Trimming pared 3 bases from V and 5 bases from J, leaving 10 bases between. CDR1 MGHDK and CDR2 SYGVNS come from the germline V gene. The CDR3, as DNA: TGTGCCAGCAGTGACAACGGTCGGTATGGCTACACCTTC. Encoded protein: CASSDNGRYGYTF.

The chain is built from TRBV6-5 and TRBJ1-2; D uncertain. This CDR3 comprises 14 residues. The V gene lost 6 bases and the J gene lost 4 bases, with 15 bases spanning the gap. In germline, CDR1 is MNHEY, CDR2 SVGAGI. The CDR3 loop is CASSRPFPAYGYTF. The DNA for the CDR3 is TGTGCCAGCAGCCGACCGTTTCCTGCCTATGGCTACACCTTC.

This chain links TRBV28 with TRBJ1-5, with 8 bases that match TRBD1. The junction had 11 bases not matched to a gene; V was cut back by 3 bases and J by 4 bases. The germline V gene encodes CDR1 MDHEN and CDR2 SYDVKM. The CDR3 totals 17 residues. The CDR3 reads CASSFTRQGSGNQPQHF. The CDR3, as DNA: TGTGCCAGCAGTTTTACTCGACAGGGGAGTGGGAATCAGCCCCAGCATTTT.

This sequence joins TRBV11-2 and TRBJ1-1; no clear D gene. CDR1 and CDR2 from the germline V gene are SGHAT and FQNNGV. The CDR3 loop spans 16 amino acids. Trimming removed 0 bases at V and 6 bases at J, with 17 bases between. The CDR3 DNA follows: TGTGCCAGCAGCTTAGACTCAACAGATCATCGTCCTGAAGCTTTCTTT. It codes for CASSLDSTDHRPEAFF.

The chain joins TRBV3-1 (or the pseudogene TRBV3-2) to TRBJ1-6; TRBD1 agrees at 8 bases. Germline V lookup: CDR1 LGHDT, CDR2 YNNKEL (reference sequence). This CDR3 comprises 15 residues. V was clipped by 1 base and J by 8 bases; unmatched bases: 4. CDR3 in DNA: TGTGCCAGCAGCCAAGGCGGGACAGGATATTCACCCCTCCACTTT. Translated: CASSQGGTGYSPLHF.

V and J are TRBV3-1 (or the pseudogene TRBV3-2) and TRBJ1-1; TRBD1 is a possible D gene (6 bases). The CDR3 is made up of 12 amino acids. The V end lost 2 bases, the J end lost 8 bases, and 9 bases lay between the germline ends. The germline V gene encodes CDR1 LGHDT and CDR2 YNNKEL (reference sequence). The CDR3 DNA reads as TGTGCCAGCAGCCAATCAACAGGGGAAGCTTTCTTT. Amino acid sequence: CASSQSTGEAFF.

The V call is TRBV27, the J call TRBJ2-1; 8 nucleotides align to TRBD1. CDR1 is MNHEY, CDR2 SMNVEV, per germline (reference sequence). With 5 bases clipped from V and 6 bases from J, the junction kept 6 bases outside the gene matches. CDR3 length: 14 amino acids. CDR3 sequence (DNA): TGTGCCAGCAGTGACAGGGGAGCGGCCAATGAGCAGTTCTTC. Translated, it gives CASSDRGAANEQFF.

This clone came up once. The J gene is TRBJ1-1, the V gene TRBV20-1; D unresolved. The CDR3 covers 9 residues. Trimming shortened V by 7 bases and J by 8 bases, and 8 bases separated the two germline ends. Germline loops: CDR1 DFQATT, CDR2 SNEGSKA (reference sequence). This CDR3 reads CSVNQEAFF. CDR3 nucleotide sequence: TGCAGTGTTAATCAGGAAGCTTTCTTT.

With respect to this clone: Germline and junction disagree at one end, which may indicate a read error. The chain is built from TRBV6-5 and TRBJ1-2; D unclear. The CDR3 extends over 15 amino acids. From germline, CDR1 is MNHEY and CDR2 SVGAGI. In nucleotides, the CDR3 is TGTGCCAGCAGCTACTCGACTCACAGATTTTATGGCTACACCTTC. Translation gives CASSYSTHRFYGYTF.

The V and J genes are TRBV30 and TRBJ2-1, with 8 positions matching TRBD2. CDR1 and CDR2 (germline): GTSNPN, SVGIG (reference sequence). The CDR3 extends over 14 amino acids. V lost 5 bases and J lost 8; bases outside the gene matches: 11. The CDR3 DNA follows: TGTGCCTGGGGTAGCGGGGTGGTTAACCATGAGCAGTTCTTC. Its protein is CAWGSGVVNHEQFF.

The V call is TRBV10-3, the J call TRBJ2-7, with 8 bases fitting TRBD1. V dropped 7 bases and J dropped 0; count of bases not matched to a gene: 5. The CDR3 loop spans 14 amino acids. Germline lookup yields CDR1 ENHRY and CDR2 SYGVKD. This CDR3 is CAIMDRASSYEQYF. As DNA, the CDR3 is TGTGCCATCATGGACAGGGCGAGCTCCTACGAGCAGTACTTC.

The chain recombines TRBV19 with TRBJ2-2; TRBD1 matches 7 bases. The length of the CDR3 is 15 residues. In germline, CDR1 is LNHDA, CDR2 SQIVND (reference sequence). With 3 bases clipped from V and 6 bases from J, the junction kept 7 bases outside the gene matches. The CDR3: CASSMSSTGAGELFF. The CDR3 DNA sequence: TGTGCCAGTAGTATGAGTTCAACAGGGGCCGGGGAGCTGTTTTTT. Using reference TRBV19 and TRBJ2-2 for the parts outside the CDR3, the full variable domain is DGGITQSPKYLFRKEGQNVTLSCEQNLNHDAMYWYRQDPGQGLRLIYYSQIVNDFQKGDIAEGYSVSREKKESFPLTVTSAQKNPTAFYLCASSMSSTGAGELFFGEGSRLTVL.

This chain links TRBV6-1 with TRBJ2-7; D uncertain. CDR1 is MNHNS and CDR2 is SASEGT in the germline V gene. The ends were cut back, 3 bases at V and 12 bases at J, with 12 bases in the middle. This CDR3 contains 11 residues. The CDR3 protein is CASSEGPWTYF. CDR3 coding DNA: TGTGCCAGCAGTGAGGGTCCGTGGACGTACTTC.

The rearrangement uses TRBV11-1 and TRBJ2-3; 8 positions match TRBD1. Germline V lookup: CDR1 SGHAT, CDR2 FQDESV (reference sequence). V shed 6 bases, J shed 10 bases, and the junction held 9 bases outside the gene matches. This CDR3 comprises 13 residues. CDR3 amino acids: CASRHRGDSPQYF. Here the CDR3 DNA reads TGTGCCAGCAGGCACAGGGGGGACAGCCCGCAGTATTTT.

This chain links TRBV19 with TRBJ2-1; TRBD2 is a possible D gene (5 bases). This CDR3 region has 14 residues. Trimming stripped 5 bases from V and 4 bases from J, with 12 bases between. Germline assignment: CDR1 LNHDA and CDR2 SQIVND (reference sequence). CDR3 sequence: CASSYGGPYNEQFF. As DNA, the CDR3 is TGTGCCAGTAGTTATGGAGGCCCATACAATGAGCAGTTCTTC. The complete variable domain, with remaining parts taken from reference TRBV19 and TRBJ2-1, reads DGGITQSPKYLFRKEGQNVTLSCEQNLNHDAMYWYRQDPGQGLRLIYYSQIVNDFQKGDIAEGYSVSREKKESFPLTVTSAQKNPTAFYLCASSYGGPYNEQFFGPGTRLTVL.

CDR3 residues: CASSIDIAGEETQYF. CDR3 sequence (DNA): TGTGCCAGTAGTATAGATATCGCAGGGGAAGAGACCCAGTACTTC. The genes are TRBV19 and TRBJ2-5, with TRBD1 as a possible D gene (6 bases). The CDR3 length is 15 residues. The germline V gene encodes CDR1 LNHDA and CDR2 SQIVND (reference sequence). Trimming removed 0 bases at V and 3 bases at J, with 11 bases between. Full variable domain (remainder filled in from reference TRBV19 and TRBJ2-5): DGGITQSPKYLFRKEGQNVTLSCEQNLNHDAMYWYRQDPGQGLRLIYYSQIVNDFQKGDIAEGYSVSREKKESFPLTVTSAQKNPTAFYLCASSIDIAGEETQYFGPGTRLLVL.

The chain employs TRBV18 and TRBJ2-3; D possibly corresponds to TRBD2 (5 bases). The germline CDR1 and CDR2 sequences are KGHSH and LQKENI. There are 17 residues in the CDR3. Trimming stripped 0 bases from V and 1 base from J, with 14 bases between. CDR3 region: CASSPPGPSSGTDTQYF. The CDR3 DNA reads as TGTGCCAGCTCACCACCAGGGCCTAGCTCCGGCACAGATACGCAGTATTTT.

This sequence joins TRBV7-8 and TRBJ1-1; tentative D call: TRBD1 (5 bases). Germline CDR1 and CDR2: SGHVS and FQNEAQ. The CDR3 is 14 residues long. Deletions cut 6 bases from V and 4 bases from J, with 15 bases between. The CDR3 sequence is CASSADRMSTEAFF. CDR3 sequence (DNA): TGTGCCAGCAGTGCTGACAGAATGTCCACTGAAGCTTTCTTT.